This paragraph covers one T cell receptor (beta chain) sequence. Its specificity is unknown. The junction had 8 bases not matched to a gene; V was cut back by 5 bases and J by 4 bases. The germline V gene encodes CDR1 LGHNA and CDR2 YSLEER. This CDR3 is 14 amino acids long. The data were taken from a study of OX40 agonist ivuxolimab in advanced cancers. Looking at the study overall: While on treatment, patients had intravenous ivuxolimab at 0.01 to 10 mg/kg every 2 weeks. Subjects had a mean age of approximately 60 years, with a range of roughly 20 to 80; more than 75% were male. General observations from the study: Individuals who were partial responders at 0.1-3.0 mg/kg had clonal expansion that ranked among the lowest.

Here immunoSEQ multiplex PCR was the method, and the copy in TCRdb shows in-frame clones only, minus some. This table has 42,000 or so clones, about 86% appearing once. This sequence was found in an adult with an advanced solid tumor such as melanoma, head and neck, liver or kidney cancer. The source was CD4+ or CD8+ T cells sorted from blood, collected in a trial of the OX40 agonist ivuxolimab. V and J are TRBV4-3 and TRBJ2-7, with 7 bases matching TRBD1. CDR3 coding DNA: TGCGCCAGCAGCTCCCGACAGGGACAATACGAGCAGTACTTC. Amino acid sequence: CASSSRQGQYEQYF.